This TCR beta chain came from a study of blood T cells in healthy people across ages. Study-level findings and limits: The diversity estimates, figures obtained from one million T cells, were considered underestimates. Both higher diversity and more naive CD4+ cells marked long-lived donors when set against aged donors.

It was with a sample-barcoded 5' primer and a J-beta primer mix that a second PCR of about 6 to 12 cycles was run. TCRdb reanalysed the 5' RACE reads using MiXCR and keeps one entry per CDR3 protein. The data contain roughly 800,000 distinct CDR3 sequences, 58% of them seen just once; the ten biggest clones take up roughly 22%. On this clonotype itself: Its specificity is unknown.

The TCR comes from a man aged 30 to 39 in good health. Material for sequencing was blood.

CDR3 in DNA: TGTGCCAGCAGCGAGGGGGGGGCCATTTACAATGAGCAGTACTTC. Its protein product is CASSEGGAIYNEQYF. This chain links TRBV9 with TRBJ2-1; D may be TRBD2 (7 bases). The DNA end favors TRBJ2-7, so the J call may be wrong. CDR1 is SGDLS, CDR2 YYNGEE, per germline. The CDR3 totals 15 residues.